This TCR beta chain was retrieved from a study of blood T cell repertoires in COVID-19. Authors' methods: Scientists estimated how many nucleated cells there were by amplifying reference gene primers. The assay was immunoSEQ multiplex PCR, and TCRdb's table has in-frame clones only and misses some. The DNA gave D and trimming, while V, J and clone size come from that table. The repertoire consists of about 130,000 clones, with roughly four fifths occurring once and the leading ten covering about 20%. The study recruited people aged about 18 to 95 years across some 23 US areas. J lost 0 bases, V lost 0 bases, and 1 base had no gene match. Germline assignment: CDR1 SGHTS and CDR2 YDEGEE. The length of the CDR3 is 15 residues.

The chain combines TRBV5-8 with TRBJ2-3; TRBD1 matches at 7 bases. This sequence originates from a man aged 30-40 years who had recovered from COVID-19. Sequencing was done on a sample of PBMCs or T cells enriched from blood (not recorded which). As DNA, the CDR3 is TGTGCCAGCAGCTTGGAGGGGGCTAGCACAGATACGCAGTATTTT. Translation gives CASSLEGASTDTQYF.